Below, one TCR beta chain is given with its context. Its target is not known. The V gene lost 6 bases and the J gene lost 7 bases, with 18 bases spanning the gap. Germline V lookup: CDR1 MDHEN, CDR2 SYDVKM. This CDR3 has 14 residues. The data were obtained in a study of T cell responses to AZD1222 COVID-19 vaccine. The study, taken as a whole, reports: Of the AZD1222 recipients, only 5 or 6 were seropositive at baseline.

Measured with immunoSEQ multiplex PCR; TCRdb has only the in-frame clones, and not every one. Of tens of thousands of clones in the sample, about nine tenths are singletons; the top ten hold more than 2%. This chain joins TRBV28 and TRBJ1-1, with D perhaps matching TRBD1 (5 bases). This TCR was recovered from an adult in good health. The sample in question was peripheral blood, obtained on day 0 of AZD1222 vaccination. CDR3 region: CASSLEGRSYEAFF. CDR3 sequence (DNA): TGTGCCAGCAGCCTAGAGGGGAGATCTTATGAAGCTTTCTTT.